The sequence of this TCR beta chain was determined in a study of molecular identifiers for immune sequencing clone quantification. About the study: In the replicates, RNA derived from roughly 20,000 or 100,000 naive CD8 cells was divided into five parts, and four were sequenced.

The CDR3 is 14 residues long. Germline V gene data show CDR1 as MDHEN and CDR2 as SYDVKM. V shed 7 bases, J shed 2 bases, and the junction held 8 bases outside the gene matches. From the PCR reads, TCRdb called clonotypes with MiXCR, one entry per CDR3 protein. The sample yields 45,000 to 55,000 distinct CDR3 sequences, roughly a third seen once. Naive CD8 T cells underwent sorting with the CD8+CD4-CCR7+CD45RA+ definition. Study outcomes and limitations: A shared barcode on identical TCR molecules could lead to underestimated sizes for highly expanded clones. The share of molecules held by clones above 20 RNA copies was over 98% in effector cells and under 1% in naive cells.

This clonotype came up many times. What it binds is not known. The V call is TRBV28, the J call TRBJ2-7, with 7 bases lining up with TRBD1. The origin of this receptor is a human donor in good health. Some libraries in this study had Jurkat cell RNA spiked in. Sequencing was done on a sample of naive CD8+ T cells from blood, with Jurkat cell RNA spiked in. The subset here: FACS-sorted CD8+CD4-CCR7+CD45RA+ naive T cells. Written as DNA, the CDR3 is TGTGCCAGCAATCCCGGGACAGCAACCTACGAGCAGTACTTC. This codes for CASNPGTATYEQYF.